This T cell receptor beta chain was obtained from a study of blood T cell repertoires in COVID-19. Study-wide background: The United States, Italy and Spain provided the acute and convalescent COVID-19 samples.

The trim removed 6 bases at V and 7 bases at J, leaving 14 bases unmatched. This CDR3 contains 15 residues. From germline, CDR1 is MDHEN and CDR2 SYDVKM. Produced via immunoSEQ multiplex PCR; TCRdb's table is partial and in-frame only. The profile shows about 35,000 clones, about 87% of them singletons. The TCR comes from a human donor in a cohort sampled during active COVID-19. J is TRBJ1-2 and V is TRBV28; 7 bases agree with TRBD1. What was sequenced was peripheral blood. The CDR3 DNA reads TGTGCCAGCAGAGAGGGACAGCCGAAGGGGGGTGGCTACACCTTC. Translated: CASREGQPKGGGYTF.